The 23 T cell receptor beta chains reported below all come from one sample, sequenced in a study of a mutant IDH1 vaccine in newly diagnosed glioma. No antigen is known for these receptors. Profiling relied on immunoSEQ multiplex PCR, and the TCRdb table lists in-frame clones only, not all of them. The repertoire holds some 60,000 clones, with 80% to 85% as singletons. The time point: week 47, end of study. Vaccinated patients received 300 ug of mutant IDH1 20-mer peptide per dose, with topical imiquimod. The source material was PBMCs, sampled from a glioma patient whose treatment included an IDH1 peptide vaccine. The receptors stem from a woman aged 50 to 60 with glioma.

This sequence joins TRBV30 and TRBJ2-6; D not certain. The germline V gene has CDR1 GTSNPN and CDR2 SVGIG (reference sequence). Trimming left V 3 bases short and J 3 bases short, with 12 bases between. The CDR3 runs to 15 residues. The CDR3 protein is CAWSAHIGGANVLTF. CDR3 nucleotides: TGTGCCTGGAGCGCCCACATCGGTGGGGCCAACGTCCTGACTTTC.

V usage is TRBV14 and J usage is TRBJ2-3, with D possibly matching TRBD2 (6 bases). The ends were cut back, 1 base at V and 11 bases at J, with 31 bases in the middle. The V gene's germline CDR1 is SGHDN and CDR2 FVKESK. The CDR3 has 19 amino acids. CDR3 nucleotide sequence: TGTGCCAGCAGCCAAGGCATTCGACTAGGCGCCCGTCGGGATGGGGTGCAGTATTTT. It encodes CASSQGIRLGARRDGVQYF.

V gene TRBV4-2 combines with J gene TRBJ1-5; perhaps TRBD1 as D (5 bases). V was pared by 2 bases and J by 1 base, with 15 bases between. The CDR3 has 17 residues. Germline V CDR1 and CDR2: LGHNA, YNFKEQ. The CDR3 here is CASSQQIGQLSNQPQHF. DNA for the CDR3: TGTGCCAGCAGCCAACAAATTGGACAACTCAGCAATCAGCCCCAGCATTTT.

The chain carries TRBV10-3 and TRBJ1-1, with D hard to call. V dropped 2 bases and J dropped 4 bases, with 8 bases sitting between them. In germline, CDR1 is ENHRY, CDR2 SYGVKD. The CDR3 has 13 amino acids. The CDR3 region is CAISEEEGTEAFF. The CDR3 DNA sequence: TGTGCCATCAGTGAGGAGGAGGGCACTGAAGCTTTCTTT.

The chain combines TRBV28 with TRBJ1-2; no firm D call. The CDR3 loop spans 11 amino acids. The V end lost 3 bases, the J end lost 8 bases, and 7 bases lay between the germline ends. Germline CDR1 reads MDHEN; CDR2 reads SYDVKM. CDR3 nucleotides: TGTGCCAGCAGTTTTTCGGGGGGCTACACCTTC. Protein sequence: CASSFSGGYTF.

V gene TRBV19 combines with J gene TRBJ1-2; possible D gene TRBD1, 5 bases. Germline CDR1 is LNHDA and CDR2 is SQIVND (reference sequence). CDR3 length equals 16 residues. Trimming left V 6 bases short and J 3 bases short, with 20 bases between. CDR3 loop: CASSRSLRVSDYGYTF. DNA for the CDR3: TGTGCCAGTAGCCGGTCCCTCAGGGTTTCGGACTATGGCTACACCTTC.

V gene TRBV6-1 combines with J gene TRBJ2-2; D unresolved. Germline V gives CDR1 MNHNS, CDR2 SASEGT. The CDR3 length is 11 residues. The V and J ends lost 8 bases and 6 bases respectively, with 7 bases between them. CDR3 amino acids: CASPRAGELFF. For the CDR3, the DNA is TGTGCCAGCCCGCGCGCCGGGGAGCTGTTTTTT.

In its sample, this clone was seen once. The J gene is TRBJ2-1, the V gene TRBV19, with D possibly TRBD1 on 5 matching bases. The CDR3 length is 16 residues. Per the germline V gene, CDR1 is LNHDA and CDR2 is SQIVND (reference sequence). V was pared by 6 bases and J by 1 base, with 16 bases between. The CDR3 DNA reads TGTGCCAGTAGACCCCCTGGGGCAGCTTCCTACAATGAGCAGTTCTTC. Amino acids: CASRPPGAASYNEQFF.

V gene TRBV6-5 combines with J gene TRBJ1-2; perhaps TRBD1 as D (5 bases). Between the trimmed V and J ends, which lost 8 bases and 3 bases, there was a span of 16 bases. CDR3 length: 14 amino acids. Germline values: CDR1 MNHEY, CDR2 SVGAGI. As DNA, the CDR3 is TGTGCCAGCGCGGGGCTATCCCAGGACTATGGCTACACCTTC. It is translated as CASAGLSQDYGYTF.

This chain joins TRBV29-1 and TRBJ2-7, with a weak D call TRBD1 (6 bases). Trimming cost V 0 bases and J 5 bases, with 14 bases left between them. Germline V CDR1 and CDR2: SQVTM, ANQGSEA. There are 14 residues in the CDR3. This chain's CDR3 is CSVEDSAGVHEQYF. For the CDR3, the DNA is TGCAGCGTTGAAGACAGCGCAGGGGTCCACGAGCAGTACTTC.

The chain carries TRBV5-1 and TRBJ1-2, with 7 nucleotides matching TRBD1. Germline lookup yields CDR1 SGHRS and CDR2 YFSETQ. V trimming: 3 bases; J trimming: 6 bases; junction bases outside the gene matches: 11. CDR3 length: 15 residues. CDR3 DNA: TGCGCCAGCAGCTCCTTTGAGGACAGGATAAATGGCTACACCTTC. Translating gives CASSSFEDRINGYTF.

The chain has TRBV4-1 and TRBJ2-7; the match to TRBD2 covers 8 bases. Germline trimming cut 0 bases from V and 2 bases from J; bases unmatched to any gene: 6. CDR3 size: 16 residues. CDR1 and CDR2 from the germline V gene are MGHRA and YSYEKL. The CDR3 DNA reads as TGCGCCAGCAGCCAAGAAGGCGGGGGGACACCCTACGAGCAGTACTTC. It is translated as CASSQEGGGTPYEQYF.

J is TRBJ2-1 and V is TRBV5-1; 9 bases match TRBD1. CDR1 is SGHRS, CDR2 YFSETQ, per germline. The CDR3 is made up of 16 amino acids. J lost 6 bases, V lost 1 base, and 8 bases had no gene match. CDR3 amino acids: CASSLPTGQGFNEQFF. The CDR3 DNA is TGCGCCAGCAGCTTGCCTACCGGACAGGGGTTCAATGAGCAGTTCTTC.

This clone occurred once. The chain is built from TRBV30 and TRBJ1-4; D is unresolved. This CDR3 has 13 residues. Germline V gives CDR1 GTSNPN, CDR2 SVGIG (reference sequence). The germline V and J ends were trimmed by 5 bases and 5 bases, with 12 bases remaining between them. The CDR3 DNA sequence: TGTGCCTGGTGCGAGGGTTTAAATGAAAAACTGTTTTTT. Translating it yields CAWCEGLNEKLFF.

The chain carries TRBV9 and TRBJ1-2; D is uncertain. V lost 2 bases, J lost 5 bases, and 7 bases lay in between. From germline, CDR1 is SGDLS and CDR2 YYNGEE. The CDR3 covers 12 residues. CDR3 region: CASSVSGYGYTF. The CDR3 bases are TGTGCCAGCAGCGTCTCGGGGTATGGCTACACCTTC. The full variable domain, in which reference TRBV9 and TRBJ1-2 provide the parts outside the CDR3, is DSGVTQTPKHLITATGQRVTLRCSPRSGDLSVYWYQQSLDQGLQFLIQYYNGEERAKGNILERFSAQQFPDLHSELNLSSLELGDSALYFCASSVSGYGYTFGSGTRLTVV.

The chain links TRBV27 to TRBJ2-1; either TRBD1 or TRBD2 may supply D (5 bases each). Germline CDR1 is MNHEY and CDR2 is SMNVEV (reference sequence). Trimming pared 7 bases from V and 12 bases from J, leaving 31 bases between. The CDR3 length is 17 residues. The CDR3 region has the DNA TGTGCCAGCACCACGCTCAAACAGGTATCGCCGGATGAGGGGCAGTTCTTC. Amino acids: CASTTLKQVSPDEGQFF.

This chain uses TRBV11-1 with TRBJ2-2; D gene ambiguous. CDR1 and CDR2 (germline): SGHAT, FQDESV (reference sequence). The V end lost 6 bases, the J end lost 6 bases, and 14 bases lay between the germline ends. The CDR3 has 14 amino acids. The CDR3 sequence: CASRALRAPGELFF. As DNA, the CDR3 is TGTGCCAGCAGGGCTCTACGAGCCCCCGGGGAGCTGTTTTTT.

The chain carries TRBV5-5 and TRBJ2-7; 10 bases line up with TRBD1. The CDR3 has 16 amino acids. Per germline, CDR1 SGHKS and CDR2 YYEKEE (reference sequence). V shed 0 bases, J shed 5 bases, and the junction held 8 bases outside the gene matches. This chain's CDR3 is CASSLGTGGTYDEQYF. Here the CDR3 DNA reads TGTGCCAGCAGCTTGGGGACAGGGGGTACGTACGACGAGCAGTACTTC.

The rearrangement links TRBV6-1 to TRBJ1-2; D unresolved. Germline CDR1 reads MNHNS; CDR2 reads SASEGT. Trimming took 2 bases from V and 8 from J, leaving 9 bases between them. CDR3 length equals 12 residues. Here the CDR3 reads CASSEYTLGYTF. Here the CDR3 DNA reads TGTGCCAGCAGTGAATACACTCTGGGCTACACCTTC.

The chain carries TRBV11-2 and TRBJ1-4, with D maybe TRBD1 (6 bases). The CDR3 extends over 17 amino acids. V was shortened by 5 bases and J by 0 bases, with 16 bases between the two germline ends. The V gene's germline CDR1 is SGHAT and CDR2 FQNNGV. The CDR3 nucleotides are TGTGCCAGCAGCCCCGGACAGCGTATTTCAACTAATGAAAAACTGTTTTTT. Translation gives CASSPGQRISTNEKLFF.

This clone appeared a few times. The J gene is TRBJ1-1, the V gene TRBV4-1; tentative D call: TRBD1 (5 bases). Germline V gene lookup returns CDR1 MGHRA and CDR2 YSYEKL. Trimming took 4 bases from V and 0 from J, leaving 15 bases between them. This CDR3 region has 16 residues. CDR3 residues: CASSLNWGTLNTEAFF. In nucleotides, the CDR3 is TGCGCCAGCAGCCTCAACTGGGGCACCTTGAACACTGAAGCTTTCTTT.

This chain links TRBV15 with TRBJ1-1; TRBD1 matches 7 bases. The germline gives CDR1 LNHNV, CDR2 YYDKDF (reference sequence). This CDR3 has 13 amino acids. The J segment lost 7 bases and the V segment lost 1 base, leaving 3 bases of the junction unmatched. The CDR3 protein is CATSRGRQGEAFF. CDR3 sequence (DNA): TGTGCCACCAGCAGAGGGAGACAGGGTGAAGCTTTCTTT.

The chain joins TRBV5-4 to TRBJ1-2; D call uncertain. The CDR3 totals 14 residues. The V gene lost 0 bases and the J gene lost 1 base, with 7 bases spanning the gap. The germline CDR1 and CDR2 sequences are SGHNT and YYREEE (reference sequence). This CDR3 reads CASSLGALNYGYTF. CDR3 DNA: TGTGCCAGCAGCTTGGGGGCCCTTAACTATGGCTACACCTTC. Supplemented by reference TRBV5-4 and TRBJ1-2, the full variable domain reads ETGVTQSPTHLIKTRGQQVTLRCSSQSGHNTVSWYQQALGQGPQFIFQYYREEENGRGNFPPRFSGLQFPNYSSELNVNALELDDSALYLCASSLGALNYGYTFGSGTRLTVV.